This section outlines one T cell receptor beta chain sequence together with its context. The antigen remains unidentified. The CDR3 sequence is 13 residues long. V lost 6 bases to trimming and J lost 0 bases, with 6 bases between them. The germline CDR1 and CDR2 sequences are LNHNV and YYDKDF (reference sequence). The data were obtained in a study of early T cells in non-severe SARS-CoV-2 infection. Study-wide context: Sequenced material consisted of bulk RNA (from unsorted whole blood), and chains were unpaired. Findings and caveats of the study: CD4 and private specificities were missed by VDJdb matching, which favored anti-spike CD8 responses.

The TCR library protocol attached unique molecular identifiers to the individual cDNA molecules. TCRdb re-called the 5' RACE reads through MiXCR, storing one row per CDR3 protein. The sample records about 67,000 distinct CDR3 sequences, around 10% being singletons. The sequenced sample consisted of whole blood. This TCR was recovered from an adult who was a healthcare worker with PCR-confirmed SARS-CoV-2 infection or an uninfected control (not recorded which). The chain couples TRBV15 to TRBJ2-1, with D unresolved. The CDR3 bases are TGTGCCACCAGTAGTAGCTCCTACAATGAGCAGTTCTTC. Protein sequence: CATSSSSYNEQFF.